This T cell receptor beta chain was identified during a study of blood T cell repertoires in COVID-19. Whole-study context: Sources were T cells, B-cell-depleted T cells, or PBMCs; the material itself was cDNA or gDNA.

Clinical histories supplied by participants themselves formed the basis of cohort assignment. This CDR3 comprises 12 residues. V was pared by 4 bases and J by 10 bases, with 4 bases of the junction left unmatched. In germline, CDR1 is SGHRS, CDR2 YFSETQ. How the authors handled the data: Scientists estimated how many nucleated cells there were by amplifying reference gene primers. Clones were read by immunoSEQ multiplex PCR, and TCRdb kept only the in-frame ones, dropping some. That table supplies the V and J calls and clone size; D and trimming were determined from the DNA. The table has under 200,000 clones, over 75% seen once.

The rearrangement joins TRBV5-1 to TRBJ1-1; TRBD1 aligns across 10 bases. The material sequenced was PBMCs or T cells enriched from blood (not recorded which). The receptor comes from a woman aged 40 to 49 with acute COVID-19. The CDR3, as DNA: TGCGCCAGCAGCACCGGGACAGGGGCAGCTTTCTTT. This codes for CASSTGTGAAFF. Full variable domain (outside the CDR3, taken from reference TRBV5-1 and TRBJ1-1): KAGVTQTPRYLIKTRGQQVTLSCSPISGHRSVSWYQQTPGQGLQFLFEYFSETQRNKGNFPGRFSGRQFSNSRSEMNVSTLELGDSALYLCASSTGTGAAFFGQGTRLTVV.